Presented here are 19 T cell receptor beta chains from one specimen sequenced in a study of Ad26.COV2.S vaccination and SARS-CoV-2 variants. Specified treatment: about 20 received Ad26.COV2.S at low or high dose, single or two shots; 5 received placebo; per-sample allocation not given. Samples were taken on day 63 after the first vaccine or placebo injection. TCRdb's table, derived via immunoSEQ multiplex PCR, lists solely in-frame clones and lacks some. In the table there are some 250,000 clones, approximately 88% of which are singletons. Material: peripheral blood, obtained in a trial of Ad26.COV2.S vaccine versus placebo. All receptors derive from a person between 18 and 60 years old who received the Ad26.COV2.S COVID-19 vaccine or a placebo.

This rearrangement joins TRBV18 to TRBJ2-5; D perhaps matches TRBD2 (6 bases). Trimming removed 3 bases from V and 5 bases from J, with 13 bases in between. CDR3 size: 14 residues. The V gene's germline CDR1 is KGHSH and CDR2 LQKENI. The CDR3 bases are TGTGCCAGCTCACCCCTAGCGAATGGGGAGACCCAGTACTTC. Translation: CASSPLANGETQYF.

This chain uses TRBV4-1 with TRBJ1-4; tentatively, D is TRBD1 (5 bases). Trimming cost V 1 base and J 0 bases, with 21 bases left between them. CDR3 length: 20 amino acids. Germline V gene sequence: CDR1 MGHRA, CDR2 YSYEKL. The CDR3: CASSQAAEPGLLATNEKLFF. In DNA, the CDR3 is TGCGCCAGCAGCCAAGCGGCCGAACCGGGACTCCTTGCAACTAATGAAAAACTGTTTTTT.

The chain joins TRBV11-2 to TRBJ1-6, with D maybe TRBD1 (5 bases). Germline assignment: CDR1 SGHAT and CDR2 FQNNGV. The germline V and J ends were trimmed by 5 bases and 11 bases, with 22 bases remaining between them. This CDR3 is 16 amino acids long. The CDR3 nucleotides read TGTGCCAGCAGCCTAAGCGGGACCGCTCGGGACCCACCCCTCCACTTT. Its protein is CASSLSGTARDPPLHF.

This clone was counted a few times. Its ends do not fully match the called genes, so a read error is possible. CDR3: CASSLALGQGITSDEQYF. CDR3 sequence (DNA): TGTGCCAGCAGCTTGGCCCTCGGTCAGGGCATTACCTCCGACGAGCAGTACTTC. The chain recombines TRBV5-6 with TRBJ2-7, with D perhaps TRBD1 (5 bases). This CDR3 comprises 18 residues. CDR1 is SGHDT and CDR2 is YYEEEE in the germline V gene.

This chain links TRBV19 with TRBJ1-2; TRBD1 aligns across 9 bases. Trimming cost V 7 bases and J 3 bases; bases outside gene matches: 12. Germline V gene sequence: CDR1 LNHDA, CDR2 SQIVND (reference sequence). The CDR3 length is 16 residues. CDR3 protein: CASTNSPGQGYYGYTF. DNA for the CDR3: TGTGCCAGTACCAATTCCCCGGGACAGGGTTACTATGGCTACACCTTC.

This clone has just a few counts. The chain combines TRBV3-1 (or the pseudogene TRBV3-2) with TRBJ2-1; D gene uncertain. CDR1 LGHDT and CDR2 YNNKEL come from the germline V gene (reference sequence). The CDR3 has 12 residues. With 2 bases removed from V and 10 bases from J, the gap between germline ends came to 9 bases. CDR3 nucleotide sequence: TGTGCCAGCAGCCAAAAGGTCGGGGAGCAGTTCTTC. Residues: CASSQKVGEQFF.

V usage is TRBV7-2 and J usage is TRBJ2-7, with D hard to call. The CDR3 covers 13 residues. Between the trimmed V and J ends, which lost 0 bases and 2 bases, there was a span of 5 bases. Germline V gene data show CDR1 as SGHTA and CDR2 as FQGNSA. The CDR3 region is CASSLAGTYEQYF. The CDR3 DNA reads TGTGCCAGCAGCTTAGCAGGAACCTACGAGCAGTACTTC.

This clone was counted at least ten times. CDR3: CAIGLAGGNEQFF. CDR3 sequence (DNA): TGTGCCATAGGACTAGCGGGAGGTAATGAGCAGTTCTTC. The V and J genes are TRBV10-3 and TRBJ2-1, with TRBD2 identical over 14 bases. Per the germline V gene, CDR1 is ENHRY and CDR2 is SYGVKD. The CDR3 spans 13 residues. J gave up 7 bases and V 9 bases, and 2 bases lay outside the gene matches.

The chain links TRBV14 to TRBJ2-7; the D is unclear. The length of the CDR3 is 12 residues. CDR1 is SGHDN and CDR2 is FVKESK in the germline V gene. Deletions cut 6 bases from V and 3 bases from J, with 9 bases between. The chain's CDR3 is CASREDHYEQYF. The CDR3 DNA follows: TGTGCCAGCAGAGAGGATCACTACGAGCAGTACTTC. Combining the CDR3 with reference TRBV14 and TRBJ2-7 gives the whole variable domain EAGVTQFPSHSVIEKGQTVTLRCDPISGHDNLYWYRRVMGKEIKFLLHFVKESKQDESGMPNNRFLAERTGGTYSTLKVQPAELEDSGVYFCASREDHYEQYFGPGTRLTVT.

The J gene is TRBJ1-1, the V gene TRBV7-2; 8 positions match TRBD1. Germline CDR1 and CDR2: SGHTA and FQGNSA. The CDR3 is 14 residues long. V lost 4 bases and J lost 6; bases outside the gene matches: 7. The CDR3 sequence: CASSSLTGVAEAFF. In DNA, the CDR3 is TGTGCCAGCAGCTCCCTGACAGGGGTCGCTGAAGCTTTCTTT.

V and J are TRBV6-1 and TRBJ1-6; D gene unclear. CDR1 MNHNS and CDR2 SASEGT come from the germline V gene. Trimming removed 3 bases from V and 0 bases from J, with 6 bases in between. CDR3 length equals 15 residues. CDR3 protein: CASSEGSSYNSPLHF. CDR3 bases: TGTGCCAGCAGTGAGGGGAGCTCCTATAATTCACCCCTCCACTTT.

The rearrangement uses TRBV19 and TRBJ2-1; D might be TRBD2 (6 bases). The germline CDR1 and CDR2 sequences are LNHDA and SQIVND (reference sequence). This CDR3 comprises 11 residues. V lost 5 bases to trimming and J lost 7 bases, with 6 bases between them. The CDR3 coding sequence is TGTGCCAGTAGTGGGGGGAATGAGCAGTTCTTC. Protein: CASSGGNEQFF.

The rearrangement links TRBV9 to TRBJ2-2; D is unresolved. Germline values: CDR1 SGDLS, CDR2 YYNGEE. The V end was cut by 6 bases, the J end by 0 bases, with 9 bases between. The CDR3 totals 14 residues. The CDR3 spells CASKPLANTGELFF. CDR3 DNA: TGTGCCAGCAAACCACTCGCGAACACCGGGGAGCTGTTTTTT.

The chain carries TRBV29-1 and TRBJ2-2; D not resolved. The germline gives CDR1 SQVTM, CDR2 ANQGSEA. Between the trimmed V and J ends, which lost 4 bases and 6 bases, there was a span of 9 bases. This CDR3 spans 12 amino acids. CDR3 region: CSVASLSGELFF. CDR3 bases: TGCAGCGTTGCTTCCCTTTCCGGGGAGCTGTTTTTT.

Concerning this clone itself: A junction end diverges from the germline sequence, so it may reflect a read error. This chain joins TRBV6-5 and TRBJ2-7, with 11 bases aligning to TRBD2. CDR1 and CDR2 from the germline V gene are MNHEY and SVGAGI. There are 15 residues in the CDR3. The CDR3, as DNA: TGTGCCAGCAGTTATAGCGGGGGGGCCTCCCACGAGCAGTACTTC. Its protein product is CASSYSGGASHEQYF.

V and J are TRBV28 and TRBJ1-5, with D maybe TRBD1 (6 bases). Looked up from germline, CDR1 is MDHEN and CDR2 is SYDVKM. Trimming took off 3 bases at V and 5 bases at J, with 17 bases between the two ends. This CDR3 spans 16 amino acids. CDR3 residues: CASSLLGGSSYQPQHF. DNA of the CDR3: TGTGCCAGCAGTTTGTTAGGGGGGAGTTCCTATCAGCCCCAGCATTTT.

This chain joins TRBV6-5 and TRBJ1-2, with D perhaps TRBD1 (5 bases). This CDR3 contains 12 residues. Looked up from germline, CDR1 is MNHEY and CDR2 is SVGAGI. The V gene lost 7 bases and the J gene lost 4 bases, with 10 bases spanning the gap. CDR3 bases: TGTGCCAGCACGCAGGGCTTCTATGGCTACACCTTC. Residues: CASTQGFYGYTF.

The chain recombines TRBV7-3 with TRBJ2-7, with D perhaps TRBD2 (5 bases). The CDR3 sequence is 15 residues long. Germline loops: CDR1 SGHTA, CDR2 FQGTGA. V was pared by 5 bases and J by 5 bases, with 19 bases between. The CDR3 here is CASSLRPGNVDEQYF. In nucleotides, the CDR3 is TGTGCCAGCAGCCTCAGGCCGGGAAATGTCGACGAGCAGTACTTC.

This chain connects TRBV3-1 (or the pseudogene TRBV3-2) to TRBJ2-1; D might be TRBD2 (5 bases). The length of the CDR3 is 15 residues. Germline values: CDR1 LGHDT, CDR2 YNNKEL (reference sequence). Trimming stripped 2 bases from V and 7 bases from J, with 15 bases between. CDR3 residues: CASSQRTRNINEQFF. The DNA of the CDR3 is TGTGCCAGCAGCCAAAGGACTCGCAACATAAATGAGCAGTTCTTC.